The 9 T cell receptor beta chains listed next were all sequenced from one sample in a study of blood T cells in healthy people across ages. Alongside a J-beta primer mix, a sample-barcoded 5' primer served in a second PCR lasting roughly 6 to 12 cycles. TCRdb reprocessed the 5' RACE reads via MiXCR and lists one record per CDR3 protein. The table has roughly 1.5 million distinct CDR3 sequences, 35% to 45% seen once. Sequenced sample: blood. The receptors shown here come from a woman between 18 and 29 years old in good health.

This clonotype showed up just a few times. The chain uses TRBV6-2 or TRBV6-3 and TRBJ2-7; a weak D match, TRBD2 (5 bases). CDR1 is MNHEY and CDR2 is SVGEGT in the germline V gene. The CDR3 runs 14 residues. V lost 5 bases and J 6 bases, leaving 17 bases between the germline ends. CDR3 in DNA: TGTGCCAGCAGTCGGAACCTGGGAGACGGCGAGCAGTACTTC. The encoded protein is CASSRNLGDGEQYF.

In its sample, this clonotype was seen a few times. The rearrangement links TRBV4-2 to TRBJ2-1; D call uncertain. The J call may be in error: the DNA end matches TRBJ2-7 better. The germline V gene has CDR1 LGHNA and CDR2 YNFKEQ. The CDR3 is made up of 17 amino acids. The CDR3 DNA follows: TGTGCCAGCAGCCACCCCCCGAGGATCATGTCCTACAATGAGCAGTACTTC. It encodes CASSHPPRIMSYNEQYF.

A note on this clonotype: An end of the junction does not agree with germline; a read error may underlie this. The gene calls are TRBV20-1 and TRBJ1-2, with D perhaps TRBD1 (5 bases). This CDR3 is 13 amino acids long. The germline CDR1 and CDR2 sequences are DFQATT and SNEGSKA (reference sequence). The CDR3 DNA reads as TGCAGTGCTATGGGCAGGGATAGATATGGCCACACCTTC. It yields the protein CSAMGRDRYGHTF.

This clonotype appeared many times. As DNA, the CDR3 is TGCAGCGTTAAAGGCCGACGGTCATTCCTCTACGAGCAGTACTTC. Its protein product is CSVKGRRSFLYEQYF. The chain is built from TRBV29-1 and TRBJ2-7; D is uncertain. The CDR3 totals 15 residues. Germline CDR1 reads SQVTM; CDR2 reads ANQGSEA. With 5 bases removed from V and 3 bases from J, the gap between germline ends came to 20 bases.

The chain employs TRBV7-2 and TRBJ1-1, with no clear D. The CDR3 is made up of 15 amino acids. The germline V gene encodes CDR1 SGHTA and CDR2 FQGNSA. Between the trimmed V and J ends, which lost 6 bases and 0 bases, there was a span of 14 bases. CDR3 coding DNA: TGTGCCAGCAGGGTAGAGGAGGCCCTGAACACTGAAGCTTTCTTT. Protein product: CASRVEEALNTEAFF.

The chain is built from TRBV30 and TRBJ1-2; D uncertain. The CDR3 length is 11 residues. V shed 4 bases and J shed 4 bases, with 7 bases lying between them. CDR1 and CDR2 (germline): GTSNPN, SVGIG (reference sequence). The CDR3 spells CAWISPYGYTF. The DNA for the CDR3 is TGTGCCTGGATCTCCCCCTATGGCTACACCTTC.

The CDR3, as DNA: TGCAGTGCTAGAGTGGGGGGAGGGTATCAGCCCCAGCATTTT. It translates to CSARVGGGYQPQHF. The V and J genes are TRBV20-1 and TRBJ1-5, with TRBD1 as a possible D gene (5 bases). V lost 1 base and J lost 5, with 12 bases in between. Germline CDR1 is DFQATT and CDR2 is SNEGSKA (reference sequence). This CDR3 region has 14 residues.

On this clonotype: One end of the junction is discordant with germline, which a read error may explain. The chain links TRBV28 to TRBJ2-4; D may be TRBD2 (6 bases). Germline CDR1 is MDHEN and CDR2 is SYDVKM. The CDR3 consists of 17 residues. The CDR3 DNA sequence: TGTGCCAGCAGTTTAAGAGCGACATCACTAGCCAAAAACATTCAGTACTTT. This gives the protein CASSLRATSLAKNIQYF.

In its sample, this clonotype was seen a few times. The gene calls are TRBV28 and TRBJ1-2, with D hard to call. This CDR3 has 11 amino acids. Trimming took 6 bases from V and 8 from J, leaving 10 bases between them. Germline V gives CDR1 MDHEN, CDR2 SYDVKM. The chain's CDR3 is CASSIPPGYTF. The CDR3 nucleotides are TGTGCCAGCAGCATACCCCCGGGCTACACCTTC.